The rows below give T cell receptor beta chains drawn from one sample of a study of blood T cell repertoires in COVID-19. Clones were sequenced by immunoSEQ multiplex PCR, and TCRdb holds only the in-frame ones, with some missing. The table records about 190,000 clones, 78% of them present only once. Sequencing used peripheral blood. The origin of the receptors is a woman of 80 years or more with active or convalescent COVID-19. CDR3s include the opening cysteine and the closing phenylalanine or tryptophan. D genes are given only for firm matches. Clone size is not always given. Where it is, it says once, few, many or a class for expanded clones.

TRBJ1-4	-	TRBD1	TRBV6-5	TGTGCCAGCAGAGAGGGGACAGGGGTAACTGAAAAACTGTTTTTT	CASREGTGVTEKLFF
TRBJ2-7	-	-	TRBV3-1/TRBV3-2	TGTGCCAGCAGCCAAGAGGTTCTCAGCTCCTACGAGCAGTACTTC	CASSQEVLSSYEQYF
TRBJ1-2	-	TRBD1	TRBV6-1	TGTGCCAGCAGTGAAGCTCCAGGGGGAGGATATGGCTACACCTTC	CASSEAPGGGYGYTF
TRBJ2-5	-	TRBD1	TRBV4-2	TGTGCCAGCAGCCAACAACCCGGGACAGGGGTCCAAGAGACCCAGTACTTC	CASSQQPGTGVQETQYF
TRBJ2-1	-	TRBD1	TRBV7-8	TGTGCCAGCAGCCAGCGAAGGGACAGGGTCTACAATGAGCAGTTCTTC	CASSQRRDRVYNEQFF
TRBJ1-5	-	-	TRBV6-1	TGTGCCAGCAGTGAAAGCCAGGGCATGGGTCAGCCCCAGCATTTT	CASSESQGMGQPQHF
TRBJ1-1	-	TRBD1	TRBV25-1	TGTGCCAGCAGTGCCCGGGACAGGGGGGACGTCACTGAAGCTTTCTTT	CASSARDRGDVTEAFF
TRBJ2-3	-	-	TRBV18	TGTGCCAGCTCACGGGGGGGGCCGAACACAGATACGCAGTATTTT	CASSRGGPNTDTQYF
TRBJ2-2	-	TRBD1	TRBV9	TGTGCCAGCGACAGGGGATCGAACACCGGGGAGCTGTTTTTT	CASDRGSNTGELFF
TRBJ1-3	-	TRBD1	TRBV4-1	TGCGCCAGCAGCCAAGAGATTGTAGGGACAGTTGGAAACACCATATATTTT	CASSQEIVGTVGNTIYF
TRBJ2-1	once	TRBD2	TRBV7-2	TGTGCCAGCAGCTTGGGACTAGCGGGGGGAGATGAGCAGTTCTTC	CASSLGLAGGDEQFF
TRBJ2-5	-	-	TRBV28	TGTGCCAGCAGCCCCCTGTCAGGGCAAGAGACCCAGTACTTC	CASSPLSGQETQYF
TRBJ2-2	-	-	TRBV20-1	TGCAGTGCTAGTTATCAGGGTAACACCGGGGAGCTGTTTTTT	CSASYQGNTGELFF
TRBJ1-5	-	-	TRBV5-4	TGTGCCAGCAGCGATGGCGGTAGGGGCGGGGATCAGCCCCAGCATTTT	CASSDGGRGGDQPQHF
TRBJ1-5	once	TRBD1	TRBV9	TGTGCCAGCAGCACAGGCCCCGGGACAGGGGACCGTCAGCCCCAGCATTTT	CASSTGPGTGDRQPQHF
TRBJ2-2	-	-	TRBV5-4	TGTGCCAGCGCCACCGCGGGGGCTGGGATGAACACCGGGGAGCTGTTTTTT	CASATAGAGMNTGELFF
TRBJ2-1	once	TRBD2	TRBV15	TGTGCCACCAGCAGATTCCTAGCGGGGGGAGGAGGCTACAATGAGCAGTTCTTC	CATSRFLAGGGGYNEQFF
TRBJ1-4	-	TRBD1	TRBV3-1/TRBV3-2	TGTGCCAGCAGTCGGACAGGAGCGGTTGAAAAACTGTTTTTT	CASSRTGAVEKLFF
TRBJ2-7	-	TRBD2	TRBV7-8	TGTGCCAGCAGCCCCAGACTAGCGGTCCTAGGAGGAGAGCAGTACTTC	CASSPRLAVLGGEQYF
TRBJ2-1	-	-	TRBV29-1	TGCAGCGTTGAGTTGGCAGGGGGGTTATACAATGAGCAGTTCTTC	CSVELAGGLYNEQFF
TRBJ1-6	-	TRBD1	TRBV27	TGTGCCAGCAGTTCGGACAGGGTTAATTCACCCCTCCACTTT	CASSSDRVNSPLHF
TRBJ1-2	-	-	TRBV28	TGTGCCAGCAGTTTATCTCCGGTTTCGGTCTATGGCTACACCTTC	CASSLSPVSVYGYTF
TRBJ2-1	-	TRBD1	TRBV4-1	TGCGCCAGCAGTTCCGGGACAGGGAATTTCAATGAGCAGTTCTTC	CASSSGTGNFNEQFF
TRBJ2-2	-	-	TRBV28	TGTGCCAGCACACGGGCGGGGCCAGGGATCGTCGGGGAGCTGTTTTTT	CASTRAGPGIVGELFF
TRBJ1-4	-	TRBD1	TRBV28	TGTGCCAGCAGCACAACAGGGGGCGCGAGGGAAAAACTGTTTTTT	CASSTTGGAREKLFF
TRBJ1-6	-	-	TRBV5-1	TGCGCCAGCAGCGAACAGGGTGGTCCCCTCCACTTT	CASSEQGGPLHF
TRBJ1-1	-	-	TRBV5-1	TGCGCCAGCAGCTCTACAGGGAGGGGCGAAGCTTTCTTT	CASSSTGRGEAFF
TRBJ2-7	-	-	TRBV4-1	TGCGCCAGCAGCCAAGCTCCACTAAGCTCCTACGAGCAGTACTTC	CASSQAPLSSYEQYF
TRBJ2-7	-	TRBD1	TRBV6-5	TGTGCCAGCAGGCTGTACCAACAGGGGGCTGAAGAGCAGTACTTC	CASRLYQQGAEEQYF
TRBJ2-3	-	-	TRBV4-1	TGCGCCAGCAGCCAAGGGATGGGGGCTGGAGATACGCAGTATTTT	CASSQGMGAGDTQYF
TRBJ1-5	-	-	TRBV4-1	TGCGCCAGCAGCCAAGATTCGAACGGGTATCAGCCCCAGCATTTT	CASSQDSNGYQPQHF